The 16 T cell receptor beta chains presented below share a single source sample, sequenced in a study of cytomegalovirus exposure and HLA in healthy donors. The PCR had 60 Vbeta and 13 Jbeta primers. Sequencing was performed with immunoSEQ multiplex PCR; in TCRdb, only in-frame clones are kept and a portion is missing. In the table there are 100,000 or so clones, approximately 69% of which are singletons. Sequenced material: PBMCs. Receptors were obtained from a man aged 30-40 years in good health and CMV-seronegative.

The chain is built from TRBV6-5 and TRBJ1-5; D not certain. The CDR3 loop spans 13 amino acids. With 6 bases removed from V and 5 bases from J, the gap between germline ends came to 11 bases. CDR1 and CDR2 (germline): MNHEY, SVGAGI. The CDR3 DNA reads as TGTGCCAGCAGCAACTCGGTGCATCAGCCCCAGCATTTT. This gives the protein CASSNSVHQPQHF.

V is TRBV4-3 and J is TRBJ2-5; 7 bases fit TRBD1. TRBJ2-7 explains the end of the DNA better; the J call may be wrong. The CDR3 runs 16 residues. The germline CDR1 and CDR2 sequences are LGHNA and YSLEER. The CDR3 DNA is TGCGCCAGCAGCCAAGATTGGGACAGATACTCCTACGAGCAGTACTTC. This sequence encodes CASSQDWDRYSYEQYF.

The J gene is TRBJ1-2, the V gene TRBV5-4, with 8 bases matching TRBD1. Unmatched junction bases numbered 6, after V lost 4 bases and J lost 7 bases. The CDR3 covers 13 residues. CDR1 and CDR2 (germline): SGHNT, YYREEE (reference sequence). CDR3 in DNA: TGTGCCAGCAGCAGGCAGGGGGCGGCTGGCTACACCTTC. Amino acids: CASSRQGAAGYTF.

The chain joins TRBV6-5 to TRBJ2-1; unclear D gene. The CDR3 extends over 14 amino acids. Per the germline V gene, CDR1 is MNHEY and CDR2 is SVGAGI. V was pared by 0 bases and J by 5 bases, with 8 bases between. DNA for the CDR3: TGTGCCAGCAGTTACTCGTCTGCGGACAATGAGCAGTTCTTC. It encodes CASSYSSADNEQFF.

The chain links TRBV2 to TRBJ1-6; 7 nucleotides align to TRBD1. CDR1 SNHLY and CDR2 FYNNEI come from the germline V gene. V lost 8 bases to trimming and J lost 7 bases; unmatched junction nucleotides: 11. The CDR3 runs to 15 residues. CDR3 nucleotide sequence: TGTGCCAGCTCGTCTACCGGGACAGACAATTCACCCCTCCACTTT. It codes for CASSSTGTDNSPLHF.

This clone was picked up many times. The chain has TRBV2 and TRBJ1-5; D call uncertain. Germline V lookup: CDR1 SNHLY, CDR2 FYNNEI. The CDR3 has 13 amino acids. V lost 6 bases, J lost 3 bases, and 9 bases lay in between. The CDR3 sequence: CASSNWANQPQHF. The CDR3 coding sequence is TGTGCCAGCAGCAATTGGGCCAATCAGCCCCAGCATTTT.

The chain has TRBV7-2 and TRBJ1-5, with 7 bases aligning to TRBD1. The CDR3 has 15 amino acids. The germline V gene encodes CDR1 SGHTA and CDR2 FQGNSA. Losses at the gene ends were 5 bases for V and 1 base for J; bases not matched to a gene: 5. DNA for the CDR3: TGTGCCAGCAGCCTAGAGACAGGGAGCAATCAGCCCCAGCATTTT. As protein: CASSLETGSNQPQHF.

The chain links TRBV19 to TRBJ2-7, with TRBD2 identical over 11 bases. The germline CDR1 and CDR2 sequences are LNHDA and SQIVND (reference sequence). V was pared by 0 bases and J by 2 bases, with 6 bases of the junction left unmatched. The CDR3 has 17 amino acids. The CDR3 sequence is CASSIDRTSGLTYEQYF. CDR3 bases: TGTGCCAGTAGTATAGACCGGACTAGCGGGCTAACCTACGAGCAGTACTTC.

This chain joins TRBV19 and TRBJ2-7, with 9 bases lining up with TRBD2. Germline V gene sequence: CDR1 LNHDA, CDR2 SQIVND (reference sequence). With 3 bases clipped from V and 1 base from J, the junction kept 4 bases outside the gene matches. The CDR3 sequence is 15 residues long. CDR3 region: CASSIVAGESYEQYF. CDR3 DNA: TGTGCCAGTAGTATCGTAGCGGGAGAGTCCTACGAGCAGTACTTC.

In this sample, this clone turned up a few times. CDR3 residues: CASSGGRGRETQYF. The CDR3 DNA is TGTGCCAGCAGTGGTGGTAGGGGGCGGGAGACCCAGTACTTC. V and J are TRBV2 and TRBJ2-5, with TRBD1 identical over 7 bases. CDR3 length equals 14 residues. The V and J ends lost 4 bases and 5 bases, in that order; junction bases with no gene match: 7. CDR1 is SNHLY, CDR2 FYNNEI, per germline.

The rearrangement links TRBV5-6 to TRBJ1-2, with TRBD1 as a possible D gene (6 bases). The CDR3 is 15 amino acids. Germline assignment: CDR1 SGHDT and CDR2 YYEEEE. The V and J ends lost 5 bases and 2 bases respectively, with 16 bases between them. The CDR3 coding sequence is TGTGCCAGCAGGCGAAGAGGGGGACGGAACTATGGCTACACCTTC. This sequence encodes CASRRRGGRNYGYTF.

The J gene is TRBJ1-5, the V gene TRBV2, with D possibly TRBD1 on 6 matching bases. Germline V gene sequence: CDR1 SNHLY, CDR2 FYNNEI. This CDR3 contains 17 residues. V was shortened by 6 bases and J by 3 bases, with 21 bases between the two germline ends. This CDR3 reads CASSHTGPLANNQPQHF. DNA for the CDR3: TGTGCCAGCAGCCACACAGGGCCCCTGGCTAACAATCAGCCCCAGCATTTT.

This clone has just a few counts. The CDR3, as DNA: TGCGCCAGCAGCCGGGACTCTGGCGCAGATACGCAGTATTTT. Amino acid sequence: CASSRDSGADTQYF. The genes are TRBV5-1 and TRBJ2-3; D is perhaps TRBD2 (6 bases). CDR1 and CDR2 (germline): SGHRS, YFSETQ. The CDR3 covers 14 residues. Trimming cost V 4 bases and J 4 bases, with 13 bases left between them.

The CDR3 is CASSLLAGHRETQYF. The CDR3 nucleotides are TGTGCCAGCAGCTTACTGGCAGGACACCGGGAGACCCAGTACTTC. V is TRBV7-2 and J is TRBJ2-5, with D tentatively TRBD1 (5 bases). The CDR3 length is 15 residues. Germline V CDR1 and CDR2: SGHTA, FQGNSA. Trimming cost V 2 bases and J 5 bases, with 15 bases left between them.

The CDR3 here is CASSRVGSSGIYSGNTIYF. The CDR3 nucleotides are TGTGCCAGCTCGCGGGTCGGGTCTTCCGGAATCTACTCTGGAAACACCATATATTTT. This rearrangement joins TRBV9 to TRBJ1-3; D is uncertain. V dropped 7 bases and J dropped 0 bases, with 26 bases sitting between them. CDR3 length: 19 residues. In germline, CDR1 is SGDLS, CDR2 YYNGEE.

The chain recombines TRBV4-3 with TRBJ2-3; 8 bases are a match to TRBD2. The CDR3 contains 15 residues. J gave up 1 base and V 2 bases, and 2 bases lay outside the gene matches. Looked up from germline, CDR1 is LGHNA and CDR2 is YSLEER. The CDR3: CASSQLAGRTDTQYF. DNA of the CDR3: TGCGCCAGCAGCCAATTAGCGGGACGCACAGATACGCAGTATTTT.